The 20 T cell receptor beta chains listed next were all sequenced from one sample in a study of T cell changes during pregnancy in multiple sclerosis. Only in-frame clones appear in the TCRdb table, and some are missing; sequencing was by immunoSEQ multiplex PCR. This table holds around 30,000 clones, roughly 86% found once. The sample here was CD8+ T cells from peripheral blood mononuclear cells, taken before pregnancy. The receptors come from a female donor with multiple sclerosis, enrolled in a pregnancy study.

The chain carries TRBV11-2 and TRBJ2-7, with 7 bases identical to TRBD1. Germline CDR1 SGHAT, CDR2 FQNNGV. This CDR3 has 14 amino acids. After removal of 3 bases from V and 6 bases from J, the junction contained 8 bases not matched to a gene. DNA for the CDR3: TGTGCCAGCAGCTTGACAGGGCCGAGTTCCGAGCAGTACTTC. Protein: CASSLTGPSSEQYF.

J is TRBJ2-1 and V is TRBV1; TRBD2 is taken as the D call from the table, unchecked against the DNA. TRBV1 is reported as a pseudogene. The CDR3 length is 16 residues. CDR3 sequence (DNA): TGCACCAGCAGCCAAGAGAATAGCGGGAGGGCCGATGAGCAGTTCTTC. This translates into CTSSQENSGRADEQFF.

J is TRBJ2-5 and V is TRBV6-1; D possibly corresponds to TRBD1 (7 bases). CDR1 and CDR2 (germline): MNHNS, SASEGT. Between the trimmed V and J ends, which lost 0 bases and 2 bases, there was a span of 10 bases. The CDR3 consists of 15 residues. The CDR3 loop reads CASSEAQGGQETQYF. CDR3 coding DNA: TGTGCCAGCAGTGAAGCCCAGGGGGGACAAGAGACCCAGTACTTC.

V usage is TRBV15 and J usage is TRBJ2-7, with D perhaps matching TRBD2 (6 bases). The CDR3 runs 14 residues. V was cut by 1 base and J by 4 bases, with 11 bases left in between. The germline CDR1 and CDR2 sequences are LNHNV and YYDKDF (reference sequence). The CDR3 loop reads CATSRAGGEYEQYF. CDR3 bases: TGTGCCACCAGCAGAGCGGGCGGGGAGTACGAGCAGTACTTC.

The chain has TRBV28 and TRBJ2-3, with 8 bases lining up with TRBD1. CDR3 length: 17 residues. Germline values: CDR1 MDHEN, CDR2 SYDVKM. V shed 2 bases and J 0 bases; nucleotides not matched to a gene: 7. CDR3 residues: CASSLPGQVSSTDTQYF. The CDR3, as DNA: TGTGCCAGCAGTTTACCGGGACAGGTGTCTAGCACAGATACGCAGTATTTT. Full variable domain (rest looked up from reference TRBV28 and TRBJ2-3): DVKVTQSSRYLVKRTGEKVFLECVQDMDHENMFWYRQDPGLGLRLIYFSYDVKMKEKGDIPEGYSVSREKKERFSLILESASTNQTSMYLCASSLPGQVSSTDTQYFGPGTRLTVL.

The rearrangement joins TRBV7-9 to TRBJ2-2; D may be TRBD2 (5 bases). V gave up 0 bases and J gave up 5 bases, with 19 bases separating them. Germline loops: CDR1 SEHNR, CDR2 FQNEAQ (reference sequence). This CDR3 region has 18 residues. This CDR3 is CASSLALEVGVWTGELFF. Here the CDR3 DNA reads TGTGCCAGCAGCTTAGCCCTAGAGGTGGGAGTGTGGACCGGGGAGCTGTTTTTT.

The chain employs TRBV7-9 and TRBJ2-2; unclear D gene. The CDR3 contains 13 residues. Trimming took 7 bases from V and 4 from J, leaving 10 bases between them. In germline, CDR1 is SEHNR, CDR2 FQNEAQ (reference sequence). The DNA for the CDR3 is TGTGCCAGCAAGGCAGGTGGCACCGGGGAGCTGTTTTTT. It specifies CASKAGGTGELFF. The complete variable domain, with remaining parts taken from reference TRBV7-9 and TRBJ2-2, reads DTGVSQNPRHKITKRGQNVTFRCDPISEHNRLYWYRQTLGQGPEFLTYFQNEAQLEKSRLLSDRFSAERPKGSFSTLEIQRTEQGDSAMYLCASKAGGTGELFFGEGSRLTVL.

This clone was counted a single time. The CDR3 region has the DNA TGTGCCAGCAGCGGGACAAGGGTTGGCACTGAAGCTTTCTTT. Translated, it gives CASSGTRVGTEAFF. This rearrangement joins TRBV9 to TRBJ1-1; a possible D gene is TRBD1 (5 bases). Trimming cost V 3 bases and J 4 bases, with 13 bases left between them. The CDR3 has 14 residues. Germline V lookup: CDR1 SGDLS, CDR2 YYNGEE.

The CDR3 reads CASSPGGRYYGYTF. For the CDR3, the DNA is TGTGCCAGCAGCCCGGGCGGGAGGTACTATGGCTACACCTTC. This chain uses TRBV5-4 with TRBJ1-2, with D hard to call. Trimming shortened V by 4 bases and J by 3 bases, and 13 bases separated the two germline ends. Germline-derived CDR1 and CDR2 are SGHNT and YYREEE (reference sequence). The length of the CDR3 is 14 residues.

The J gene is TRBJ2-3, the V gene TRBV4-2, with TRBD2 matching 9 bases. This CDR3 contains 18 residues. Germline CDR1 is LGHNA and CDR2 is YNFKEQ. The ends lost 0 bases at V and 3 bases at J; junction bases unmatched: 10. CDR3 residues: CASSQDLLGGRGTDTQYF. In DNA form, the CDR3 reads TGTGCCAGCAGCCAAGATCTACTTGGCGGGAGGGGGACAGATACGCAGTATTTT.

V usage is TRBV6-5 and J usage is TRBJ2-7; D perhaps matches TRBD1 (5 bases). The V end lost 3 bases, the J end lost 0 bases, and 15 bases lay between the germline ends. The germline V gene encodes CDR1 MNHEY and CDR2 SVGAGI. This CDR3 spans 16 amino acids. The CDR3 reads CASSYSNQGSSYEQYF. CDR3 bases: TGTGCCAGCAGTTATTCGAATCAGGGAAGCTCCTACGAGCAGTACTTC.

The chain links TRBV10-3 to TRBJ1-2; 7 bases are shared with TRBD1. This CDR3 comprises 14 residues. Per germline, CDR1 ENHRY and CDR2 SYGVKD. J was trimmed by 4 bases and V by 6 bases; bases with no gene match: 8. Here the CDR3 reads CAIRDMTGTYGYTF. The DNA for the CDR3 is TGTGCCATCAGAGACATGACAGGGACCTATGGCTACACCTTC.

The rearrangement uses TRBV15 and TRBJ2-7; TRBD2 is a possible D gene (6 bases). The germline V gene encodes CDR1 LNHNV and CDR2 YYDKDF (reference sequence). The CDR3 runs to 15 residues. Trimming cost V 5 bases and J 1 base, with 15 bases left between them. The CDR3 DNA reads as TGTGCCACCAGCTCGGGTAGCGGCGATTCCTACGAGCAGTACTTC. Translating gives CATSSGSGDSYEQYF.

The chain combines TRBV18 with TRBJ2-1, with TRBD2 as a possible D gene (5 bases). Germline V gene sequence: CDR1 KGHSH, CDR2 LQKENI. Trimming stripped 6 bases from V and 3 bases from J, with 15 bases between. The CDR3 length is 15 residues. The CDR3 nucleotides read TGTGCCAGCTCCCCATGGGGAGAAGGCTACAATGAGCAGTTCTTC. Its translation is CASSPWGEGYNEQFF. Combining the CDR3 with reference TRBV18 and TRBJ2-1 gives the whole variable domain NAGVMQNPRHLVRRRGQEARLRCSPMKGHSHVYWYRQLPEEGLKFMVYLQKENIIDESGMPKERFSAEFPKEGPSILRIQQVVRGDSAAYFCASSPWGEGYNEQFFGPGTRLTVL.

This clone has only one observation. V gene TRBV15 combines with J gene TRBJ2-3, with 7 bases lining up with TRBD2. The trim removed 0 bases at V and 4 bases at J, leaving 4 bases unmatched. Germline loops: CDR1 LNHNV, CDR2 YYDKDF (reference sequence). CDR3 length: 15 amino acids. The CDR3 is CATSRDAGESDTQYF. DNA of the CDR3: TGTGCCACCAGCAGAGATGCGGGAGAGTCAGATACGCAGTATTTT.

The chain carries TRBV7-9 and TRBJ2-2; 10 nucleotides match TRBD1. The J segment lost 6 bases and the V segment lost 3 bases, leaving 7 bases of the junction unmatched. This CDR3 has 16 amino acids. The germline CDR1 and CDR2 sequences are SEHNR and FQNEAQ (reference sequence). CDR3: CASSFPGQGSAGELFF. The CDR3 nucleotides are TGTGCCAGCAGCTTCCCGGGACAGGGGAGTGCCGGGGAGCTGTTTTTT.

J is TRBJ2-5 and V is TRBV5-4; 7 positions agree with TRBD2. Germline lookup yields CDR1 SGHNT and CDR2 YYREEE (reference sequence). With 10 bases clipped from V and 3 bases from J, the junction kept 15 bases outside the gene matches. The CDR3 extends over 15 amino acids. The CDR3 here is CAVNGVRGGEETQYF. CDR3 in DNA: TGTGCCGTTAACGGGGTGCGGGGAGGGGAAGAGACCCAGTACTTC.

The chain joins TRBV11-2 to TRBJ2-7, with a possible D match to TRBD1 (5 bases). This CDR3 spans 14 amino acids. V was pared by 3 bases and J by 3 bases, with 12 bases between. The germline V gene encodes CDR1 SGHAT and CDR2 FQNNGV. CDR3 sequence reads: CASSFIQGYYEQYF. The CDR3 bases are TGTGCCAGCAGCTTTATCCAGGGCTACTACGAGCAGTACTTC.

The V call is TRBV5-6, the J call TRBJ1-2; weak D call: TRBD1 (6 bases). Germline V gene sequence: CDR1 SGHDT, CDR2 YYEEEE. V lost 3 bases to trimming and J lost 8 bases, with 14 bases between them. This CDR3 is 13 amino acids long. The CDR3 bases are TGTGCCAGCAGCTCTCGACAGGATGACGGCTACACCTTC. Translated: CASSSRQDDGYTF.

This chain's CDR3 is CAIYSATNEKLFF. The DNA of the CDR3 is TGTGCCATATATTCCGCAACTAATGAAAAACTGTTTTTT. The rearrangement joins TRBV10-3 to TRBJ1-4; D gene unclear. Germline V gene sequence: CDR1 ENHRY, CDR2 SYGVKD. Deletions cut 9 bases from V and 0 bases from J, with 8 bases between. The CDR3 loop spans 13 amino acids.